The sequence of this T cell receptor (beta chain) was determined in a study of shared clonotypes between healthy human individuals (dated by TCRdb to the early 2020s). Looking at the study overall: The cohort included a few men and a couple of women between 18 and 49 years of age. For each donor, CD4 naive and CD4 memory were each run on three plates, CD8 naive on two plates, and CD8 memory on one plate. The study deeply sequenced blood TCR repertoires of 5 or 6 healthy adults to estimate repertoire size and the extent of clonotype sharing between individuals. To increase sequencing depth and limit assay-specific biases, TCR repertoire library preparation and sequencing were carried out by different laboratories using diverse techniques. Between about 0.85 and 10 billion PBMCs per donor were obtained by leukapheresis. Points the paper makes about the study in general: Rarefaction of sorted-subset datasets indicated incomplete sequencing despite the large sequencing depth. Pairwise subsampling indicated that sequencing depth was expected to affect the degree of clonotype sharing among donors. Because the study included only a small number of donors, the genetic and exposure-history diversity represented was limited. Compared with non-shared clonotypes, the clonotypes found in all four sorted-subset donors had higher generation probabilities. Sampling was restricted to blood, and TCR repertoires in tissue are likely to differ from TCR repertoires in blood. Estimated clonotype richness was generally larger for naive than for memory subsets. Across a handful of donors, around 5% of naive CD4, approximately 3.5% of naive CD8, under 2.5% of memory CD4, and about 0.4% of memory CD8 clonotypes were shared.

Using the deep immunoSEQ assay, multiplex PCR amplified TCR CDR3 regions from genomic DNA. Genomic DNA extracted from each cell subset was distributed evenly over all wells of several immunoSEQ 96-well plates, and each plate served as one replicate. For sorted subsets, approximately 200 ng of genomic DNA, equivalent to 25,000 to 35,000 T cell genomes, went into each replicate PCR. The purified libraries were quantified using a Qubit 3.0 fluorometer, sized with a Bioanalyzer 2100, and then quantified again using the KAPA Library Quantification kit. Every immunoSEQ 96-well plate was sequenced on a separate single-read 150-cycle Illumina NextSeq 550 flow cell. In the authors' own workflow: Because only junctional sequences without quality scores were contained in the immunoSEQ output, filtering matching that applied to full-length reads could not be performed. To assign V/J genes and CDR3, sequences were annotated using PyIR, a Python wrapper for IgBLAST v1.9, with IMGT germline references. Any read was removed if the V/J assignment was weak (E-value above 1e-6), the CDR3 was missing, or the read contained stop codons, out-of-frame junctions, or ambiguous translated residues. V3J clonotypes were defined as sequences sharing the same inferred V gene, J gene, and CDR3 amino acid sequence. Percentage overlap between repertoires was calculated by dividing the number of shared unique clonotypes by the size of the smaller repertoire. RTK rarefaction, the Chao1 estimator, and Recon v2.1 estimates of unobserved clonotypes were used to assess repertoire richness. For all TCRbeta clonotypes obtained by the gDNA method from four donors, generation probabilities were computed with OLGA. TCRdb's version of the immuneACCESS table is confined to in-frame rearrangements and falls short of the full clone set. An unresolved V gene accounts for under half of the shortfall where checked; the remainder is of unknown origin. V and J calls and clone size are copied from that table; D and trimming were computed from the DNA. Counted in this sample were roughly 2,000,000 clones; over 85% of them appeared once. The ten largest account for approximately 1% of the sample.

Taken from cysteine to phenylalanine, the CDR3 has 12 residues. Left in the record is the CDR3 DNA by itself, 36 bases read in frame from the first base. V and J lose 1 base and 7 bases, and a span of 7 bases separates them. Reading the germline V gene gives CDR1 SGHDT and CDR2 YYEEEE. About this clone: Its antigen remains undetermined. No qualities accompany the bases; no much larger clone lies one base away.

For the CD8 naive samples, CD45RO-negative cells were positively selected for CCR7, yielding a CD45RA+CCR7+ population from which TemRA cells were excluded. Donors were healthy HIV-negative adults with no recently reported acute infections or vaccinations. Every donor was a Caucasian adult living in Nashville, Tennessee, USA. After blood collection by leukapheresis, PBMCs were isolated using Ficoll-Histopaque density gradient centrifugation and then cryopreserved in the vapor phase of liquid nitrogen. Analytical flow cytometry was used to check the purity and quantity of each magnetically sorted T cell population. Genomic DNA was isolated from each sorted fraction and quantified by UV absorbance on a Nanodrop 2000c.

Sequencing was done on a sample of naive CD8+ T cells sorted from blood. This specimen's cell subset or site label, interpreted: CD45RA+CCR7+. This sequence originates from a man aged 18 to 29 in good health. Recombination linked TRBV5-6 to TRBJ2-3, with the D segment identity uncertain. The CDR3 protein sequence reads: CASSLWGYTQYF. The sequenced DNA: TGTGCCAGCAGCTTGTGGGGATATACGCAGTATTTT.